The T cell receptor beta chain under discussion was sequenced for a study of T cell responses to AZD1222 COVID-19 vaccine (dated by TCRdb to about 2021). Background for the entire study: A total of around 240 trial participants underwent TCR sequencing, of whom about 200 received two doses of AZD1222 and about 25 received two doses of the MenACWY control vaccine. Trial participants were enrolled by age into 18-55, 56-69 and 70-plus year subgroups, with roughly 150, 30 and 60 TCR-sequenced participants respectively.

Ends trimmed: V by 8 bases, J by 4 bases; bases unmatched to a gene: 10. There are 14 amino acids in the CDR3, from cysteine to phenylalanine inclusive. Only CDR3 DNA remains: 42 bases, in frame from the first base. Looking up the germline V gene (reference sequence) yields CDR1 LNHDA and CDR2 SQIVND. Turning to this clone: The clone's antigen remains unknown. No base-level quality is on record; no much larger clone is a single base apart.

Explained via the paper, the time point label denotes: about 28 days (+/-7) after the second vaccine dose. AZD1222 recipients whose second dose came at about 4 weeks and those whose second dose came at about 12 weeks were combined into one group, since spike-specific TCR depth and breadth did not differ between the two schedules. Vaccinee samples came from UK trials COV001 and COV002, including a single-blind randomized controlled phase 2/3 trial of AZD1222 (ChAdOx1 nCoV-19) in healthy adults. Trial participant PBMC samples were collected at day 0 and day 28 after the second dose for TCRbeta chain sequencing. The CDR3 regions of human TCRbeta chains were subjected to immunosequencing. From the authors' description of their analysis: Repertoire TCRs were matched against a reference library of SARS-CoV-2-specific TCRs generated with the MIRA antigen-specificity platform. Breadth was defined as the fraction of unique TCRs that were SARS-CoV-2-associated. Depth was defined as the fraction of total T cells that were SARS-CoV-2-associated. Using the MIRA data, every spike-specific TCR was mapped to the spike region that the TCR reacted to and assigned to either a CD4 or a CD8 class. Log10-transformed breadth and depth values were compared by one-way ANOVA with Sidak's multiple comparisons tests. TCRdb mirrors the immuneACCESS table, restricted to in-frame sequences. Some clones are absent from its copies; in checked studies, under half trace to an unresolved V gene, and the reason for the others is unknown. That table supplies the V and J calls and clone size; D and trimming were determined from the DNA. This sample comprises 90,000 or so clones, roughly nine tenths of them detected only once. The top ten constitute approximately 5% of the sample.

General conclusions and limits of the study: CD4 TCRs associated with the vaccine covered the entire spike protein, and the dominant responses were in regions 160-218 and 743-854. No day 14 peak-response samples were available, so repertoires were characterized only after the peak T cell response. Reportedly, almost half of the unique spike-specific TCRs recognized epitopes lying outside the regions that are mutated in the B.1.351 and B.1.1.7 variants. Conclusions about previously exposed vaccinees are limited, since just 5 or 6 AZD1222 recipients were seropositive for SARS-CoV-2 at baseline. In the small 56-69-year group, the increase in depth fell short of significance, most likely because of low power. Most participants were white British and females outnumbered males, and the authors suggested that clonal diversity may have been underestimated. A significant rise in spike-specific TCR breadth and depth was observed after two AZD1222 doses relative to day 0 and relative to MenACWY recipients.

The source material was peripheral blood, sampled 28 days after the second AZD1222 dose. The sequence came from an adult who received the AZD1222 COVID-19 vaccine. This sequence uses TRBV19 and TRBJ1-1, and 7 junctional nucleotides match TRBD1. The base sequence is TGTGCCAGTCGCCTCCGGGACAGAATCACTGAAGCTTTCTTT. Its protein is CASRLRDRITEAFF. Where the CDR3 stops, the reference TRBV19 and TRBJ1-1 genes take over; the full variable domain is DGGITQSPKYLFRKEGQNVTLSCEQNLNHDAMYWYRQDPGQGLRLIYYSQIVNDFQKGDIAEGYSVSREKKESFPLTVTSAQKNPTAFYLCASRLRDRITEAFFGQGTRLTVV.